This T cell receptor (beta chain) was recovered during a study of shared clonotypes between healthy human individuals. In the case of this clone: The antigen is undetermined. An end of the junction does not agree with germline; a read error may underlie this.

Germline CDR1 and CDR2: SGHDT and YYEEEE. The CDR3 is 14 residues long. Findings and limits, study-wide: Generation probabilities of non-shared clonotypes were lower (relative to those shared by all four donors). Compared with memory subsets, naive subsets generally had larger estimated richness.

Libraries were prepared by immunoSEQ multiplex PCR; TCRdb keeps only in-frame clonotypes and omits some of them. The sample shows just over 2,000,000 clones, 85% to 95% of them seen only once. Sequencing used naive CD4+ T cells sorted from blood. Subset indicated: CD45RA+ positively selected. The sequence came from a man aged 18 to 29 in good health. The chain carries TRBV5-6 and TRBJ2-3; D is undetermined. This chain's CDR3 is CASSLGSVTNTQYF. DNA of the CDR3: TGTGCCAGCAGCTTAGGGTCGGTCACAAATACGCAGTATTTT.